Listed here are 25 T cell receptor beta chains from one sample, sequenced in a study of blood T cell repertoires in COVID-19. Repertoires were generated with immunoSEQ multiplex PCR, while TCRdb's copy carries only in-frame clones and drops some. This sample has 25,000 to 30,000 clones, with less than 80% found just once. The material sequenced was peripheral blood. The receptors shown here come from a man in his 70s with acute or convalescent COVID-19.

The chain uses TRBV19 and TRBJ2-3; 7 bases align to TRBD2. The V gene end was trimmed by 9 bases and the J gene end by 3 bases; junction bases not matched to a gene: 9. This CDR3 is 14 amino acids long. Germline values: CDR1 LNHDA, CDR2 SQIVND (reference sequence). The CDR3 is CASRGSSGTDTQYF. The CDR3 DNA sequence: TGTGCCAGCCGCGGGAGTAGTGGGACAGATACGCAGTATTTT.

This chain connects TRBV29-1 to TRBJ1-1; D uncertain. Trimming removed 6 bases at V and 0 bases at J, with 11 bases between. Looked up from germline, CDR1 is SQVTM and CDR2 is ANQGSEA. The CDR3 contains 13 residues. The CDR3 bases are TGCAGCGTACTCCGCGGGGTGAACACTGAAGCTTTCTTT. Protein: CSVLRGVNTEAFF.

The genes are TRBV28 and TRBJ1-5; no clear D. With 11 bases removed from V and 6 bases from J, the gap between germline ends came to 14 bases. Germline loops: CDR1 MDHEN, CDR2 SYDVKM. The CDR3 extends over 12 amino acids. The CDR3, as DNA: TGTGCCGTAAGACCGTCGGGTCAGCCCCAGCATTTT. Amino acid sequence: CAVRPSGQPQHF.

The chain links TRBV5-1 to TRBJ2-7; 8 nucleotides align to TRBD1. Germline V gene lookup returns CDR1 SGHRS and CDR2 YFSETQ. V was pared by 0 bases and J by 3 bases, with 5 bases of the junction left unmatched. The CDR3 spans 15 residues. DNA for the CDR3: TGCGCCAGCAGCTTGGCGCGACAGGGGTTCTACGAGCAGTACTTC. It translates to CASSLARQGFYEQYF.

The rearrangement uses TRBV3-1 (or the pseudogene TRBV3-2) and TRBJ1-2; D call uncertain. The CDR3 totals 12 residues. V was shortened by 6 bases and J by 7 bases, with 12 bases between the two germline ends. The germline V gene encodes CDR1 LGHDT and CDR2 YNNKEL (reference sequence). The CDR3 region has the DNA TGTGCCAGCAGTACGGGAGGACGTGGCTACACCTTC. It specifies CASSTGGRGYTF.

The chain joins TRBV7-2 to TRBJ1-1; tentative D call: TRBD1 (6 bases). The CDR3 has 12 residues. From germline, CDR1 is SGHTA and CDR2 FQGNSA. The V end lost 6 bases, the J end lost 6 bases, and 11 bases lay between the germline ends. The CDR3 region is CASRPGGPEAFF. The DNA of the CDR3 is TGTGCCAGCAGACCGGGGGGGCCTGAAGCTTTCTTT.

The chain has TRBV27 and TRBJ1-6; TRBD1 agrees at 7 bases. The CDR3 has 15 residues. Germline trimming cut 2 bases from V and 10 bases from J; bases unmatched to any gene: 8. The germline V gene has CDR1 MNHEY and CDR2 SMNVEV (reference sequence). The CDR3 sequence is CASSLRNRGHSPLHF. The DNA for the CDR3 is TGTGCCAGCAGTTTACGGAACAGGGGCCACTCACCCCTCCACTTT.

The chain employs TRBV7-2 and TRBJ2-5, with 12 bases fitting TRBD2. Germline V gene sequence: CDR1 SGHTA, CDR2 FQGNSA. Trimming cost V 2 bases and J 4 bases; bases outside gene matches: 8. The CDR3 is made up of 17 amino acids. The CDR3 reads CASSLLAGGLGTETQYF. Here the CDR3 DNA reads TGTGCCAGCAGCTTACTAGCGGGGGGGCTCGGCACAGAGACCCAGTACTTC.

The V call is TRBV7-9, the J call TRBJ1-2; 7 bases line up with TRBD1. Unmatched junction bases numbered 16, after V lost 10 bases and J lost 8 bases. Germline V gives CDR1 SEHNR, CDR2 FQNEAQ (reference sequence). The CDR3 totals 14 residues. CDR3 sequence: CATEDRQGLGGYTF. CDR3 nucleotides: TGTGCCACTGAGGACCGACAGGGCTTAGGAGGCTACACCTTC.

This clone was counted between two and nine times. The chain carries TRBV6-2 or TRBV6-3 and TRBJ2-2; D not resolved. Germline-derived CDR1 and CDR2 are MNHEY and SVGEGT. V was cut by 6 bases and J by 5 bases, with 10 bases left in between. CDR3 length equals 13 residues. CDR3 in amino acids: CASSSDFTGELFF. CDR3 in DNA: TGTGCCAGCAGCTCCGACTTTACCGGGGAGCTGTTTTTT.

The rearrangement joins TRBV19 to TRBJ1-2; 9 bases match TRBD1. The ends lost 3 bases at V and 7 bases at J; junction bases unmatched: 9. This CDR3 spans 15 amino acids. Germline lookup yields CDR1 LNHDA and CDR2 SQIVND (reference sequence). In DNA form, the CDR3 reads TGTGCCAGTAGTATCCCCCATGGACAGGGGTTTGGCTACACCTTC. It yields the protein CASSIPHGQGFGYTF.

This clone turned up a few times. This rearrangement joins TRBV5-4 to TRBJ1-1, with D maybe TRBD1 (5 bases). Trimming left V 2 bases short and J 0 bases short, with 11 bases between. Germline assignment: CDR1 SGHNT and CDR2 YYREEE (reference sequence). This CDR3 region has 15 residues. This chain's CDR3 is CASSFTGNMNTEAFF. In DNA, the CDR3 is TGTGCCAGCAGCTTCACAGGAAACATGAACACTGAAGCTTTCTTT.

This clone has more than one count but fewer than ten. The chain joins TRBV5-1 to TRBJ2-7; D is unclear. There are 13 residues in the CDR3. Trimming took off 1 base at V and 1 base at J, with 6 bases between the two ends. CDR1 is SGHRS and CDR2 is YFSETQ in the germline V gene. The CDR3 sequence is CASSLTLSYEQYF. The CDR3 DNA sequence: TGCGCCAGCAGCTTGACACTATCCTACGAGCAGTACTTC.

This clone has just one count. The rearrangement uses TRBV21-1 and TRBJ1-5. TRBV21-1 is a pseudogene segment. The CDR3 loop spans 13 amino acids. The CDR3 sequence is CASRRGSGQPQHF. CDR3 DNA sequence: TGTGCCAGCCGCCGGGGGTCGGGTCAGCCCCAGCATTTT.

V gene TRBV27 combines with J gene TRBJ2-1, with a possible D match to TRBD2 (6 bases). The CDR3 spans 16 residues. The V gene's germline CDR1 is MNHEY and CDR2 SMNVEV (reference sequence). Deletions cut 2 bases from V and 6 bases from J, with 17 bases between. CDR3 DNA: TGTGCCAGCAGTTTAGTGGGTGGACACGGGGGCAATGAGCAGTTCTTC. Translated: CASSLVGGHGGNEQFF.

The sample holds one count of this clone. V is TRBV6-5 and J is TRBJ1-5; weak D call: TRBD1 (5 bases). The CDR3 spans 13 residues. CDR1 is MNHEY and CDR2 is SVGAGI in the germline V gene. Between the trimmed V and J ends, which lost 7 bases and 7 bases, there was a span of 14 bases. The CDR3 region is CASTQGEGQPQHF. The CDR3 DNA sequence: TGTGCCAGCACCCAAGGGGAAGGACAGCCCCAGCATTTT.

The V call is TRBV5-4, the J call TRBJ1-2, with TRBD1 identical over 7 bases. J lost 0 bases, V lost 3 bases, and 5 bases had no gene match. The CDR3 contains 15 residues. The germline V gene has CDR1 SGHNT and CDR2 YYREEE (reference sequence). The CDR3 region is CASSSSGTANYGYTF. CDR3 DNA: TGTGCCAGCAGCTCCTCCGGGACAGCTAACTATGGCTACACCTTC. The variable domain in full, completed from reference TRBV5-4 and TRBJ1-2, reads ETGVTQSPTHLIKTRGQQVTLRCSSQSGHNTVSWYQQALGQGPQFIFQYYREEENGRGNFPPRFSGLQFPNYSSELNVNALELDDSALYLCASSSSGTANYGYTFGSGTRLTVV.

As to this clone: This likely came from a read error, as a far larger clone is one base away. This specimen includes other DNA sequences encoding the same CDR3. The rearrangement links TRBV19 to TRBJ1-1, with TRBD1 as a possible D gene (5 bases). CDR1 LNHDA and CDR2 SQIVND come from the germline V gene (reference sequence). The CDR3 is made up of 17 amino acids. V lost 5 bases to trimming and J lost 1 base, with 20 bases between them. This CDR3 reads CASSLPGGGFGNTEAFF. The CDR3 DNA follows: TGTGCCAGTAGTCTCCCCGGGGGGGGGTTTGGGAACACTGAAGCTTTCTTT.

The chain has TRBV14 and TRBJ2-5; the D is unclear. The CDR3 is made up of 11 amino acids. The V gene lost 3 bases and the J gene lost 4 bases, with 3 bases spanning the gap. CDR1 is SGHDN and CDR2 is FVKESK in the germline V gene. CDR3 sequence: CASSHRETQYF. In DNA, the CDR3 is TGTGCCAGCAGCCATCGAGAGACCCAGTACTTC.

The chain links TRBV5-1 to TRBJ2-3, with D unresolved. Germline lookup yields CDR1 SGHRS and CDR2 YFSETQ. The CDR3 totals 15 residues. V dropped 0 bases and J dropped 1 base, with 9 bases sitting between them. The CDR3 spells CASSLEGVGTDTQYF. In DNA, the CDR3 is TGCGCCAGCAGCTTGGAAGGAGTTGGCACAGATACGCAGTATTTT.

The chain recombines TRBV13 with TRBJ2-7; TRBD1 aligns across 9 bases. CDR1 is PRHDT, CDR2 FYEKMQ, per germline (reference sequence). This CDR3 has 16 residues. V shed 5 bases, J shed 7 bases, and the junction held 15 bases outside the gene matches. The CDR3 sequence: CASSQGGTGRHAEQYF. The CDR3 DNA follows: TGTGCCAGCAGCCAAGGAGGGACAGGGAGGCATGCGGAGCAGTACTTC.

In its sample, this clone was seen many times. V usage is TRBV19 and J usage is TRBJ1-5; no clear D. The CDR3 runs to 14 residues. Germline loops: CDR1 LNHDA, CDR2 SQIVND (reference sequence). V gave up 0 bases and J gave up 8 bases, with 11 bases separating them. As DNA, the CDR3 is TGTGCCAGTAGTATAGATCTGCCTACGGAGCCCCAGCATTTT. This encodes CASSIDLPTEPQHF.

The chain combines TRBV5-1 with TRBJ2-1; D is possibly TRBD1 (5 bases). Trimming pared 2 bases from V and 7 bases from J, leaving 13 bases between. From germline, CDR1 is SGHRS and CDR2 YFSETQ. The CDR3 contains 14 residues. CDR3: CASSLIQGGNEQFF. CDR3 sequence (DNA): TGCGCCAGCAGCTTAATTCAGGGTGGGAATGAGCAGTTCTTC. Complete variable domain (other parts from reference TRBV5-1 and TRBJ2-1): KAGVTQTPRYLIKTRGQQVTLSCSPISGHRSVSWYQQTPGQGLQFLFEYFSETQRNKGNFPGRFSGRQFSNSRSEMNVSTLELGDSALYLCASSLIQGGNEQFFGPGTRLTVL.

The chain employs TRBV4-1 and TRBJ2-7, with 14 nucleotides matching TRBD2. The CDR3 is 15 residues long. V shed 5 bases, J shed 6 bases, and the junction held 6 bases outside the gene matches. In germline, CDR1 is MGHRA, CDR2 YSYEKL. The CDR3, as DNA: TGCGCCAGCAGCTCTCGACTAGCGGGAGGGGGCGAGCAGTACTTC. Protein: CASSSRLAGGGEQYF.

This chain uses TRBV7-3 with TRBJ2-1, with 10 bases fitting TRBD2. Germline V gene data show CDR1 as SGHTA and CDR2 as FQGTGA. CDR3 size: 17 residues. V was clipped by 2 bases and J by 2 bases; unmatched bases: 6. CDR3 sequence reads: CASSLPGLAAPYNEQFF. CDR3 nucleotide sequence: TGTGCCAGCAGCTTACCCGGACTAGCGGCGCCCTACAATGAGCAGTTCTTC.